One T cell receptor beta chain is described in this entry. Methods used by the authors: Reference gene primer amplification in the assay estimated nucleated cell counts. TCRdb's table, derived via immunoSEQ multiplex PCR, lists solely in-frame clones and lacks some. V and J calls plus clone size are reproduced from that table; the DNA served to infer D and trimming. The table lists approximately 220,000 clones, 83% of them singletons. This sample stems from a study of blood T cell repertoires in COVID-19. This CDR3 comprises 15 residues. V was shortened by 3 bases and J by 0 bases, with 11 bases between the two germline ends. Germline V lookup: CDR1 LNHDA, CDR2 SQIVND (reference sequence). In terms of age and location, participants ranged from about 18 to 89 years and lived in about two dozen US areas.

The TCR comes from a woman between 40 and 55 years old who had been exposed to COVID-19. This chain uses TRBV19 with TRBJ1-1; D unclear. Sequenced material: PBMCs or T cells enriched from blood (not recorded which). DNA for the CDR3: TGTGCCAGTAGTATCGCGTGGGCCATGAACACTGAAGCTTTCTTT. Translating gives CASSIAWAMNTEAFF.